This passage covers 7 T cell receptor beta chains from one sample sequenced in a study of technical replicates of blood from several donors. Sequencing used immunoSEQ multiplex PCR; TCRdb keeps in-frame clones, though not all of them. The table records about 100,000 clones, approximately 95% of them present only once. Sequencing was performed on T cells isolated from PBMCs. Receptors were obtained from a human donor in good health.

The rearrangement uses TRBV2 and TRBJ2-3, with 11 positions matching TRBD2. The V gene's germline CDR1 is SNHLY and CDR2 FYNNEI. J lost 4 bases, V lost 6 bases, and 9 bases had no gene match. The CDR3 runs to 16 residues. CDR3 sequence: CASRVSGRAVADTQYF. CDR3 in DNA: TGTGCCAGCAGAGTTAGCGGGAGGGCCGTAGCAGATACGCAGTATTTT. The full variable domain, in which reference TRBV2 and TRBJ2-3 provide the parts outside the CDR3, is EPEVTQTPSHQVTQMGQEVILRCVPISNHLYFYWYRQILGQKVEFLVSFYNNEISEKSEIFDDQFSVERPDGSNFTLKIRSTKLEDSAMYFCASRVSGRAVADTQYFGPGTRLTVL.

The V and J genes are TRBV14 and TRBJ2-1; 7 nucleotides line up with TRBD2. Per the germline V gene, CDR1 is SGHDN and CDR2 is FVKESK. V was clipped by 6 bases and J by 3 bases; unmatched bases: 8. The CDR3 has 15 residues. CDR3 in DNA: TGTGCCAGCAGGCCGGGGGGAGGGATCTACAATGAGCAGTTCTTC. As protein: CASRPGGGIYNEQFF.

The CDR3 reads CAISDSSGRRGEQYF. The CDR3 DNA is TGTGCCATCAGTGATTCTAGCGGGCGAAGAGGGGAGCAGTACTTC. This chain links TRBV10-3 with TRBJ2-7; 8 bases are shared with TRBD2. The trim removed 3 bases at V and 7 bases at J, leaving 11 bases unmatched. The CDR3 extends over 15 amino acids. Germline CDR1 ENHRY, CDR2 SYGVKD.

The V call is TRBV13, the J call TRBJ2-1; 12 bases map to TRBD1. Germline CDR1 reads PRHDT; CDR2 reads FYEKMQ (reference sequence). There are 17 residues in the CDR3. V trimming: 5 bases; J trimming: 6 bases; junction bases outside the gene matches: 11. The CDR3 DNA is TGTGCCAGCAGCGCAGCTCGGGACAGGGGGCTTGGCAATGAGCAGTTCTTC. Protein product: CASSAARDRGLGNEQFF.

This chain uses TRBV7-2 with TRBJ1-3, with D perhaps matching TRBD1 (6 bases). The ends were cut back, 5 bases at V and 1 base at J, with 18 bases in the middle. The CDR3 consists of 17 residues. Germline loops: CDR1 SGHTA, CDR2 FQGNSA. In DNA, the CDR3 is TGTGCCAGCAGCGCCTTCCGGGGGGGCAGGTCTGGAAACACCATATATTTT. It is translated as CASSAFRGGRSGNTIYF.

The chain carries TRBV19 and TRBJ1-1; D may be TRBD1 (6 bases). Trimming pared 0 bases from V and 6 bases from J, leaving 11 bases between. CDR1 and CDR2 (germline): LNHDA, SQIVND (reference sequence). CDR3 length: 14 residues. The chain's CDR3 is CASSIDLGGPEAFF. In DNA, the CDR3 is TGTGCCAGTAGTATAGATCTGGGGGGGCCTGAAGCTTTCTTT.

The V and J genes are TRBV18 and TRBJ2-6, with 11 bases that match TRBD2. This CDR3 contains 17 residues. Germline V gene sequence: CDR1 KGHSH, CDR2 LQKENI. J was trimmed by 0 bases and V by 6 bases; bases with no gene match: 4. The CDR3 DNA reads as TGTGCCAGCTCCCGGGGACTAGCGGCCTCTGGGGCCAACGTCCTGACTTTC. Translated, it gives CASSRGLAASGANVLTF.